The 11 T cell receptor beta chains presented below share a single source sample, sequenced in a study of OX40 agonist ivuxolimab in advanced cancers. Libraries were prepared by immunoSEQ multiplex PCR; TCRdb keeps only in-frame clonotypes and omits some of them. The data hold around 95,000 clones, with about 89% observed a single time. Specimen: CD4+ or CD8+ T cells sorted from blood, collected in a trial of the OX40 agonist ivuxolimab. Every receptor here comes from an adult with an advanced solid tumor such as melanoma, head and neck, liver or kidney cancer.

The V call is TRBV27, the J call TRBJ2-7; 11 bases match TRBD2. This CDR3 is 17 amino acids long. Germline V gene data show CDR1 as MNHEY and CDR2 as SMNVEV (reference sequence). With V trimmed by 4 bases and J by 2 bases, 10 bases remained unmatched. The chain's CDR3 is CASSWVGSSGRTYEQYF. The CDR3 bases are TGTGCCAGCAGTTGGGTGGGTTCTAGCGGGAGGACCTACGAGCAGTACTTC.

The genes are TRBV5-4 and TRBJ2-1; D gene uncertain. Trimming took off 1 base at V and 3 bases at J, with 2 bases between the two ends. The CDR3 is 12 residues long. The germline gives CDR1 SGHNT, CDR2 YYREEE (reference sequence). CDR3 protein: CASSLRYNEQFF. DNA for the CDR3: TGTGCCAGCAGCTTGCGCTACAATGAGCAGTTCTTC.

CDR3 sequence: CASSYQAARDTEAFF. In DNA form, the CDR3 reads TGTGCCAGCAGTTACCAGGCCGCACGGGACACTGAAGCTTTCTTT. The genes are TRBV6-5 and TRBJ1-1; D unclear. This CDR3 has 15 residues. Germline V CDR1 and CDR2: MNHEY, SVGAGI. Trimming took 2 bases from V and 3 from J, leaving 13 bases between them.

The V gene is TRBV21-1, the J gene TRBJ1-6; the D segment call TRBD1 is taken from the table without a DNA check. TRBV21-1 is a pseudogene. The CDR3 sequence is 14 residues long. The CDR3 sequence is CASKQGAKNSPLHF. The CDR3 DNA is TGTGCCAGCAAACAGGGGGCGAAGAATTCACCCCTCCACTTT.

The chain employs TRBV30 and TRBJ1-6, with 8 bases lining up with TRBD1. From germline, CDR1 is GTSNPN and CDR2 SVGIG (reference sequence). Trimming removed 3 bases from V and 1 base from J; junction bases left unmatched: 8. This CDR3 contains 17 residues. The CDR3 nucleotides read TGTGCCTGGAGGATTGACAGGGGCGCATCCTATAATTCACCCCTCCACTTT. Translation: CAWRIDRGASYNSPLHF.

About this clone itself: Other DNA sequences within the sample encode an identical CDR3. The chain carries TRBV5-4 and TRBJ2-7; D not certain. Trimming removed 3 bases at V and 0 bases at J, with 7 bases between. The CDR3 has 13 amino acids. Germline V lookup: CDR1 SGHNT, CDR2 YYREEE (reference sequence). CDR3 sequence (DNA): TGTGCCAGCAGCTCGCCTAGCTCCTACGAGCAGTACTTC. Translating gives CASSSPSSYEQYF.

This rearrangement joins TRBV28 to TRBJ1-2; 8 bases line up with TRBD1. The CDR3 is 13 residues long. Germline loops: CDR1 MDHEN, CDR2 SYDVKM. The trim removed 6 bases at V and 8 bases at J, leaving 8 bases unmatched. CDR3 amino acids: CASRSQGASGYTF. The CDR3 DNA follows: TGTGCCAGCAGGTCCCAGGGGGCTTCCGGCTACACCTTC.

This chain joins TRBV6-6 and TRBJ1-1, with 7 nucleotides matching TRBD1. The V gene end was trimmed by 4 bases and the J gene end by 4 bases; junction bases not matched to a gene: 3. Germline loops: CDR1 MNHNY, CDR2 SVGAGI (reference sequence). The CDR3 contains 13 residues. The CDR3 nucleotides read TGTGCCAGCAGTTCTCAGGGGGGCACTGAAGCTTTCTTT. Translating it yields CASSSQGGTEAFF.

DNA for the CDR3: TGTGCCAGCAGAAGGGACAGCTGGGGGGGGACCCAGTACTTC. As protein: CASRRDSWGGTQYF. The rearrangement joins TRBV7-9 to TRBJ2-5; D possibly uses TRBD1 or TRBD2 (7 bases each). The CDR3 extends over 14 amino acids. Germline V lookup: CDR1 SEHNR, CDR2 FQNEAQ (reference sequence). V lost 6 bases to trimming and J lost 7 bases, with 18 bases between them.

The V call is TRBV28, the J call TRBJ1-5; 9 bases line up with TRBD1. Germline loops: CDR1 MDHEN, CDR2 SYDVKM. The trim removed 6 bases at V and 7 bases at J, leaving 10 bases unmatched. The CDR3 runs to 15 residues. CDR3 in DNA: TGTGCCAGCAGCCAAACAGGGGGCTCAGGACAGCCCCAGCATTTT. Its translation: CASSQTGGSGQPQHF.

The V and J genes are TRBV7-6 and TRBJ2-2, with 8 nucleotides matching TRBD2. Germline V gives CDR1 SGHVS, CDR2 FNYEAQ. The CDR3 is 16 residues long. V lost 1 base and J lost 6; bases outside the gene matches: 7. CDR3 sequence reads: CASSLGGGGYPGELFF. The CDR3 DNA reads TGTGCCAGCAGCTTAGGTGGCGGGGGGTATCCCGGGGAGCTGTTTTTT.